A selection of T cell receptor beta chains follows, all from one sample in a study of blood T cells in healthy people across ages. TCRdb redid the calling of the 5' RACE reads with MiXCR, one entry per CDR3 protein. The data contain 1,300,000 or so distinct CDR3 sequences, approximately 59% of them singletons. Sequencing input: blood. The receptors come from a young man in good health. The CDR3 runs from the conserved cysteine through the conserved F or W. D genes are given only for firm matches. Clone size is shown for a subset of rows, as once, few, many or a class of expanded clone.

abundance,v_gene,d_gene,j_gene,CDR3nt,CDR3aa
-,TRBV6-5,-,TRBJ2-1,TGTGTCAGCACTCGCGGTGGAAGCAATGAGCAGTTCTTC,CVSTRGGSNEQFF
-,TRBV10-3,-,TRBJ2-7,TGTGCCATCAGTGAGTCGGGCTACTCCTACGAGCAGTACTTC,CAISESGYSYEQYF
-,TRBV4-1,-,TRBJ2-1,TGCGCCAGCAGCCACCGGGCCCTTAAGTGGGACAATGAGCAGTTCTTC,CASSHRALKWDNEQFF
-,TRBV12-3/TRBV12-4,TRBD2,TRBJ2-1,TGTGCCAGCAGCCCAGGACTAGCGGACCACAACCGCTCCTACAATGAGCAGTTCTTC,CASSPGLADHNRSYNEQFF
-,TRBV4-3,-,TRBJ1-4,TGCGCCAGCAGCCAAGCGAGTGGGGTTTCAAAACTGTTTTTT,CASSQASGVSKLFF
-,TRBV10-3,-,TRBJ1-4,TGTGCCATCAGTGAGTCCTCGGCATCGCTTTTAACTAATGAAAAACTGTTTTTT,CAISESSASLLTNEKLFF
-,TRBV6-2/TRBV6-3,TRBD1,TRBJ1-2,TGTGCCAGCAGCTATCTTCTGGGACAGTCTAACTATGGCTACACCTTC,CASSYLLGQSNYGYTF
-,TRBV27,-,TRBJ2-7,TGTGCCAGCACCACGGGGGCAGGGGAGCAGTACTTC,CASTTGAGEQYF
few,TRBV2,-,TRBJ2-7,TGTGCCAGCAGTGATCCGGACGGGACCTACGAGCAGTACTTC,CASSDPDGTYEQYF
-,TRBV2,-,TRBJ1-4,TGTGCCAGCAGTGTAGGACTGGCAACTAATGAAAAACTGTTTTTT,CASSVGLATNEKLFF
-,TRBV27,-,TRBJ2-3,TGTGCCAGCAGTCCGCCACGACTTCATACTAGCACAGATACGCAGTATTTT,CASSPPRLHTSTDTQYF
-,TRBV14,-,TRBJ2-3,TGTGCCTGCAGCCCCTTGGGGGGTACGCAGTATTTT,CACSPLGGTQYF
-,TRBV29-1,-,TRBJ2-5,TGCGGCGTTGAGGGTGGGTTGGCCGACCTCCTTGAGACCCAGTACTTC,CGVEGGLADLLETQYF
few,TRBV6-6,-,TRBJ2-3,TGTGCCAGCAGTTACCAGTTAACCGGCACAGATACGCAGTATTTT,CASSYQLTGTDTQYF
once,TRBV5-1,-,TRBJ2-3,TGCGCCAGCAGCACCGGCCCGGCGCCAGATACGCAGTATTTT,CASSTGPAPDTQYF
few,TRBV29-1,TRBD2,TRBJ2-1,TGCAGCGTTACGGGAGGAACCTACAATGAGCAGTTCTTC,CSVTGGTYNEQFF
-,TRBV4-1,TRBD2,TRBJ2-7,TGCGCCAGCAGCCAAGAGGCGGGAGCGTCCTACGAGCAGTACTTC,CASSQEAGASYEQYF
-,TRBV13,-,TRBJ1-2,TGTGCCAGCAGCTTATGGGCAGGCGGGGATGGCTACACCTTC,CASSLWAGGDGYTF
-,TRBV20-1,-,TRBJ1-2,TGCAGTGCCCCCGACCGGGCCAGCTATGGCTACACCTTC,CSAPDRASYGYTF
few,TRBV20-1,-,TRBJ2-7,TGCAGTGCTAGCGCGGTGGAGGGATCAGCCTACGAGCAGTACTTC,CSASAVEGSAYEQYF
-,TRBV29-1,TRBD2,TRBJ2-7,TGCAGCGTTAGCGGGAGATTTCTCTACGAGCAGTACTTC,CSVSGRFLYEQYF
-,TRBV27,-,TRBJ1-5,TGTGCCAGCAGTTGGGGGGGGCATCAGCCCCAGCATTTT,CASSWGGHQPQHF
few,TRBV25-1,-,TRBJ1-2,TGTGCCAGCAGTGAATGGGGGGGAGAGGATGGCTACACCTTC,CASSEWGGEDGYTF
-,TRBV29-1,TRBD1,TRBJ1-2,TGCAGCGCTAACTTCAGGGGGTCTAACTATGGCTACACCTTC,CSANFRGSNYGYTF
-,TRBV6-5,-,TRBJ2-1,TGTGCCAGCAGTCCGGGATCAATTTTTAGTGAGCAGTTCTTC,CASSPGSIFSEQFF
-,TRBV6-6,-,TRBJ1-1,TGTGCCAGCAGGTACGGGAACACTGAAGCTTTCTTT,CASRYGNTEAFF
-,TRBV3-1,-,TRBJ2-7,TGTGCCAGCAGCTCTCTGGGGACACGTGTTTACGAGCAGTACTTC,CASSSLGTRVYEQYF
-,TRBV19,-,TRBJ1-2,TGTGCCGCCACAAGCGGGGCCGGGAACTATGGCTACACCTTC,CAATSGAGNYGYTF
-,TRBV20-1,TRBD2,TRBJ2-1,TGCAGTGCTAGAGACGCGGGAGGGAGGTTTAATGAGCAGTTCTTC,CSARDAGGRFNEQFF
-,TRBV20-1,TRBD2,TRBJ2-4,TGCAGTGCTAGCGATGCGGGGGACATTCAGTACTTC,CSASDAGDIQYF